This is a list of T cell receptor beta chains from one sample in a study of Graves' ophthalmopathy and Graves' hyperthyroidism. TCRdb used MiXCR to reprocess the multiplex PCR reads, holding one entry per CDR3 protein. The sample records under 400,000 distinct CDR3 sequences, roughly 15% being singletons. The sequencing input was peripheral blood. The receptors shown here come from an adult man with Graves' ophthalmopathy. Both conserved end residues are part of each CDR3. D genes are given only for firm matches. Size is stated for part of the rows, as once, few or many counts, or as a class when the clone is expanded.

clone_size	v_call	cdr3_length	d_call	j_call	cdr3_aa	cdr3_nt
many	TRBV6-5	13	TRBD1	TRBJ1-1	CASSYEGAAEAFF	TGTGCCAGCAGTTACGAGGGGGCGGCTGAAGCTTTCTTT
many	TRBV7-2	15	TRBD1	TRBJ2-5	CASSRSQGAIGTQYF	TGTGCCAGCAGCCGGAGTCAGGGGGCCATAGGGACCCAGTACTTC
many	TRBV9	16	NA	TRBJ2-5	CASSVVPRRYQETQYF	TGTGCCAGCAGCGTAGTCCCCAGGAGGTACCAAGAGACCCAGTACTTC
many	TRBV30	15	TRBD1	TRBJ1-6	CAWDAGGQGVSPLHF	TGTGCCTGGGATGCCGGTGGACAGGGGGTTTCACCCCTCCACTTT
many	TRBV20-1	13	NA	TRBJ2-2	CSARHRVAGELFF	TGCAGTGCTAGGCACAGGGTGGCCGGGGAGCTGTTTTTT
once	TRBV12-3/TRBV12-4	16	TRBD1	TRBJ2-7	CASSHLSDRSTYEQYF	TGTGCCAGCAGCCACCTCTCGGACAGGTCTACTTACGAGCAGTACTTC
many	TRBV6-2/TRBV6-3	12	NA	TRBJ1-2	CASTDGLFGYTF	TGTGCCAGCACGGACGGGCTTTTTGGCTACACCTTC
NA	TRBV19	13	NA	TRBJ2-7	CASSIPGTYEQYF	TGTGCCAGTAGTATTCCAGGGACCTACGAGCAGTACTTC
many	TRBV2	13	NA	TRBJ1-2	CARGSSSPLAHTF	TGTGCCAGGGGTAGTAGTAGCCCTCTGGCCCACACCTTC
NA	TRBV6-5	15	NA	TRBJ1-1	CASSYSRGMGTEAFF	TGTGCCAGCAGTTACTCGAGGGGCATGGGTACTGAAGCTTTCTTT
many	TRBV5-1	17	TRBD1	TRBJ2-2	CATRTGTGYIVSGELFF	TGCGCCACCAGAACCGGGACAGGGTATATAGTGTCCGGGGAGCTGTTTTTT
many	TRBV6-5	15	NA	TRBJ1-3	CASSYTGNPGNTIYF	TGTGCCAGCAGTTACACAGGGAACCCTGGAAACACCATATATTTT
many	TRBV6-5	13	NA	TRBJ1-2	CASSLVGDHGYTF	TGTGCCAGCAGTTTGGTGGGGGACCATGGCTACACCTTC
many	TRBV30	14	TRBD1	TRBJ1-1	CAWRDRGRIPEAFF	TGTGCCTGGAGGGACAGGGGGCGCATCCCTGAAGCTTTCTTT
few	TRBV18	17	TRBD1	TRBJ1-1	CASSPQGQGFLGSEAFF	TGTGCCAGCTCACCGCAAGGACAGGGATTCTTGGGATCTGAAGCTTTCTTT
few	TRBV7-2	14	TRBD1	TRBJ2-5	CASSRRTGQETQYF	TGTGCCAGCAGCCGCCGGACAGGACAAGAGACCCAGTACTTC
many	TRBV27	16	TRBD1	TRBJ1-2	CASSSGQDRLANGYTF	TGTGCCAGCAGTTCGGGACAGGATCGGTTGGCTAATGGCTACACCTTC
many	TRBV9	16	NA	TRBJ1-5	CASSVVSWARRQPQHF	TGTGCCAGCAGCGTAGTTTCGTGGGCTCGGAGGCAGCCCCAGCATTTT
many	TRBV20-1	13	NA	TRBJ2-2	CSARGANTGELFF	TGCAGTGCTAGAGGGGCGAACACCGGGGAGCTGTTTTTT
many	TRBV6-2/TRBV6-3	15	NA	TRBJ2-7	CASSYFGTGEDEQYF	TGTGCCAGCAGTTACTTCGGGACTGGTGAAGACGAGCAGTACTTC
many	TRBV4-1	17	TRBD1	TRBJ2-7	CASSHSRGQGITYEQYF	TGCGCCAGCAGCCACTCAAGGGGACAGGGGATAACCTACGAGCAGTACTTC
many	TRBV6-1	13	NA	TRBJ1-1	CASSEGGFTEAFF	TGTGCCAGCAGTGAAGGAGGGTTTACTGAAGCTTTCTTT
many	TRBV4-1	14	NA	TRBJ1-2	CASSRIDRNYGYTF	TGCGCCAGCAGCCGGATCGACAGGAACTATGGCTACACCTTC
once	TRBV6-1	15	TRBD1	TRBJ2-5	CASRATGAVGETQYF	TGTGCCAGCAGAGCTACAGGGGCGGTAGGGGAGACCCAGTACTTC
many	TRBV7-8	14	NA	TRBJ1-1	CASSLSARGPEAFF	TGTGCCAGCAGCCTGTCTGCCAGGGGCCCTGAAGCTTTCTTT
few	TRBV11-2	17	NA	TRBJ2-3	CASSPASGVFSTDTQYF	TGTGCCAGCAGCCCGGCCTCGGGAGTTTTCAGCACAGATACGCAGTATTTT
many	TRBV7-8	16	TRBD1	TRBJ2-2	CASSLEGQGHTGELFF	TGTGCCAGCAGCTTAGAGGGACAGGGGCACACCGGGGAGCTGTTTTTT
NA	TRBV6-5	16	TRBD1	TRBJ1-1	CASSHRGSVMNTEAFF	TGTGCCAGCAGTCACAGGGGCAGTGTGATGAACACTGAAGCTTTCTTT
many	TRBV5-1	15	TRBD2	TRBJ2-1	CASSLEAGGYNEQFF	TGCGCCAGCAGCTTGGAAGCGGGAGGGTACAATGAGCAGTTCTTC
NA	TRBV5-5	16	NA	TRBJ2-5	CASSLFHDRTQETQYF	TGTGCCAGCAGCTTGTTCCATGACAGAACCCAAGAGACCCAGTACTTC
NA	TRBV27	12	NA	TRBJ1-5	CASRNHGQPQHF	TGTGCCAGCAGGAATCATGGTCAGCCCCAGCATTTT
many	TRBV6-5	14	TRBD1	TRBJ1-2	CASSHRWTGGGYTF	TGTGCCAGCAGTCACAGATGGACAGGCGGCGGCTACACCTTC
many	TRBV5-1	12	NA	TRBJ2-7	CASSWRGDEQYF	TGCGCCAGCAGCTGGAGGGGGGACGAGCAGTACTTC
NA	TRBV11-2	17	NA	TRBJ2-7	CASSLNSGISGGYGQYF	TGTGCCAGCAGCTTAAACTCAGGGATTAGCGGAGGATACGGGCAGTACTTC
many	TRBV30	13	NA	TRBJ1-2	CAWSAGVAYGYTF	TGTGCCTGGAGCGCAGGGGTTGCCTATGGCTACACCTTC
many	TRBV20-1	14	NA	TRBJ2-7	CSANGLDRVYEQYF	TGCAGTGCGAACGGGTTGGACCGAGTATACGAGCAGTACTTC
few	TRBV19	13	NA	TRBJ2-5	CASSGIARETQYF	TGTGCCAGTAGTGGGATAGCGAGAGAGACCCAGTACTTC
few	TRBV6-1	13	NA	TRBJ1-2	CASSLDGGYGYIF	TGTGCCAGCAGCCTGGACGGCGGCTATGGCTACATCTTC
NA	TRBV12-3/TRBV12-4	15	NA	TRBJ1-5	CASRLQGGSNQPQHF	TGTGCCAGCAGGCTACAGGGTGGTAGCAATCAGCCCCAGCATTTT
many	TRBV7-2	11	NA	TRBJ2-5	CASSEKETQYF	TGTGCCAGCAGCGAAAAAGAGACCCAGTACTTC
many	TRBV4-2	19	TRBD2	TRBJ2-7	CASSQDRRTSGEVWYEQYF	TGTGCCAGCAGCCAAGATCGCCGGACTAGCGGGGAGGTCTGGTACGAGCAGTACTTC
NA	TRBV14	17	TRBD1	TRBJ2-2	CASSHIDRGPHTGELFF	TGTGCCAGCAGCCACATCGACAGGGGGCCCCACACCGGGGAGCTGTTTTTT
many	TRBV20-1	13	NA	TRBJ1-1	CSAVHSMNTEAFF	TGCAGTGCCGTACATAGCATGAACACTGAAGCTTTCTTT
many	TRBV20-1	16	TRBD2	TRBJ2-2	CSASLSGRLGTGELFF	TGCAGTGCTAGCCTTAGCGGGAGGCTGGGCACCGGGGAGCTGTTTTTT
many	TRBV5-1	15	NA	TRBJ2-2	CASSLDRVSTGELFF	TGCGCCAGCAGCTTGGACAGGGTATCCACCGGGGAGCTGTTTTTT
many	TRBV30	14	NA	TRBJ2-7	CAWSLERGSYEQYF	TGTGCCTGGAGTCTGGAGAGGGGATCCTACGAGCAGTACTTC
many	TRBV12-3/TRBV12-4	14	NA	TRBJ2-2	CAIRRDVGAGELFF	TGTGCCATCCGAAGGGACGTAGGGGCCGGGGAGCTGTTTTTT
many	TRBV9	15	NA	TRBJ2-5	CASSPSGGWQETQYF	TGTGCCAGCAGCCCCAGTGGGGGGTGGCAAGAGACCCAGTACTTC
many	TRBV12-3/TRBV12-4	12	NA	TRBJ1-1	CASNPGNTEAFF	TGTGCCAGCAACCCCGGGAACACTGAAGCTTTCTTT
many	TRBV5-1	14	TRBD1	TRBJ2-7	CASNRGRVANEQYF	TGCGCCAGCAACAGGGGGCGCGTAGCCAACGAGCAGTACTTC
many	TRBV7-2	15	NA	TRBJ2-5	CASSLDPGYQETQYF	TGTGCCAGCAGCTTAGACCCGGGATACCAAGAGACCCAGTACTTC
many	TRBV6-2/TRBV6-3	14	NA	TRBJ2-7	CASSSDGGLAWQYF	TGTGCCAGCAGTTCGGACGGTGGGCTGGCTTGGCAGTACTTC
many	TRBV20-1	14	NA	TRBJ2-7	CSALPGTGAHEQYF	TGCAGTGCTCTTCCAGGGACCGGGGCCCACGAGCAGTACTTC
many	TRBV28	15	TRBD1	TRBJ2-7	CASSLSRTGGNEQYF	TGTGCCAGCAGTTTATCCCGGACAGGGGGAAACGAGCAGTACTTC